A selection of T cell receptor beta chains follows, all from one sample in a study of blood T cell repertoires in COVID-19. TCRdb keeps only in-frame clones here, not all; method: immunoSEQ multiplex PCR. The sample records tens of thousands of clones, approximately 86% being singletons. The source material was peripheral blood. The receptor set was obtained from an elderly woman in a cohort sampled during active or convalescent COVID-19. Each CDR3 is given with its conserved first and last residue. D genes are given only for firm matches. For some rows the clone size is stated as once, few or many, or as a class when expanded; others skip it.

j_gene	d_gene	v_gene	abundance	CDR3nt	CDR3aa
TRBJ1-2	TRBD1	TRBV6-5	-	TGTGCCAGCAGCCTCGGGACAGGGGGCCTTTATGGCTACACCTTC	CASSLGTGGLYGYTF
TRBJ1-2	TRBD1	TRBV19	-	TGTGCCAGTACATCGGGACAGGTTGGCGTTTATGGCTACACCTTC	CASTSGQVGVYGYTF
TRBJ1-2	-	TRBV11-2	-	TGTGCCAGCAGCTTAGCCTCAACAGGGTTGCCTGGCTACACCTTC	CASSLASTGLPGYTF
TRBJ2-2	TRBD1	TRBV7-8	-	TGTGCCAGCAGCTTCGACAGGGGTCTTCCCGGCGGCGGGGAGCTGTTTTTT	CASSFDRGLPGGGELFF
TRBJ2-1	TRBD2	TRBV3-1/TRBV3-2	-	TGTGCCAGCAGCCGGGTACGGACTAGCAGCAATGAGCAGTTCTTC	CASSRVRTSSNEQFF
TRBJ1-1	-	TRBV10-3	-	TGTGCCATCAGTGAGTCGGGTGGGGGCATTGGGAACACTGAAGCTTTCTTT	CAISESGGGIGNTEAFF
TRBJ2-1	-	TRBV27	few	TGTGCCAGCAGTTTGTCCCCAATGAGGAGGAGCTCCTACAATGAGCAGTTCTTC	CASSLSPMRRSSYNEQFF
TRBJ2-3	TRBD1	TRBV6-5	once	TGTGCCAGCAGTTCGACAGGGGCTTTTGCAGATACGCAGTATTTT	CASSSTGAFADTQYF
TRBJ2-3	-	TRBV6-6	-	TGTGCCAGCACAGGCCCAGACAGGAACACAGATACGCAGTATTTT	CASTGPDRNTDTQYF
TRBJ2-7	TRBD2	TRBV19	-	TGTGCCAGTAGTATCGAACTAGCGGGAGGGTACGAGCAGTACTTC	CASSIELAGGYEQYF
TRBJ1-1	TRBD1	TRBV5-1	-	TGCGCCAGCAGCTGGGGGCCCCGGGGACAGGCTGTCGAAGAAGCTTTCTTT	CASSWGPRGQAVEEAFF
TRBJ2-3	-	TRBV9	-	TGTGCCAGCAGCGTAGAGGTCGTCCAGGGAGATACGCAGTATTTT	CASSVEVVQGDTQYF
TRBJ2-5	TRBD2	TRBV5-1	-	TGCGCCAGCAGCGCGGAGGGACTAGCGGGAGGGGGCCAAGAGACCCAGTACTTC	CASSAEGLAGGGQETQYF
TRBJ2-1	TRBD2	TRBV7-9	-	TGTGCCAGCAGCCCTCTCAACGGGGGGATAAAGCAGTTCTTC	CASSPLNGGIKQFF
TRBJ1-2	-	TRBV9	-	TGTGCCAGCAGCGAAAGAGAGATCCTTTATGGCTACACCTTC	CASSEREILYGYTF
TRBJ1-4	-	TRBV5-6	-	TGTGCCAGCAGCCAATTACTCCGTCAGGGGACAAATGAAAAACTGTTTTTT	CASSQLLRQGTNEKLFF
TRBJ2-3	-	TRBV7-9	-	TGTGCCAGCAGCCCCTCCGGCACAGATACGCAGTATTTT	CASSPSGTDTQYF
TRBJ1-1	-	TRBV19	-	TGTGCCAGTAGTATAGATCTGCAGGGCCCCTGGTCAGCTTTCTTT	CASSIDLQGPWSAFF
TRBJ2-1	TRBD1	TRBV29-1	-	TGCAGCGTGACAGGGGCGCACAATGAGCAGTTCTTC	CSVTGAHNEQFF
TRBJ1-2	-	TRBV9	-	TGTGCCAGCAGCTCTCCCGACAGTTATGGCTACACCTTC	CASSSPDSYGYTF
TRBJ1-6	TRBD1	TRBV5-6	-	TGTGCCAGCAGCTTTGGCCTTACAGGGGTTTTATATAATTCACCCCTCCACTTT	CASSFGLTGVLYNSPLHF
TRBJ1-4	-	TRBV19	-	TGTGCCAGTAGTATCACAGGAACAACTAATGAAAAACTGTTTTTT	CASSITGTTNEKLFF
TRBJ2-7	-	TRBV29-1	-	TGCAGCGTTGGGAGGGGCTACGAGCAGTACTTC	CSVGRGYEQYF
TRBJ1-5	TRBD1	TRBV18	-	TGTGCCAGCTCACCACCGACAGGGGAAGGCAATCAGCCCCAGCATTTT	CASSPPTGEGNQPQHF
TRBJ1-4	-	TRBV6-5	-	TGTGCCAGCAGTAGGCGACAAGTGGATAAGGAAAAACTGTTTTTT	CASSRRQVDKEKLFF
TRBJ2-1	-	TRBV5-4	-	TGTGCCAGCAGCTTCTCCCTTTACAATGAGCAGTTCTTC	CASSFSLYNEQFF
TRBJ2-1	TRBD2	TRBV5-6	-	TGTGCCAGCAGCCGGGAGCGGGGGGATGAGCAGTTCTTC	CASSRERGDEQFF
TRBJ2-5	-	TRBV10-2	-	TGCGCCAGCAATCAGAAAGAGACCCAGTACTTC	CASNQKETQYF
TRBJ2-7	TRBD2	TRBV20-1	-	TGCAGTGCTAGTCGACTGGGCGGGAGCTCCTACGAGCAGTACTTC	CSASRLGGSSYEQYF